The 13 T cell receptor beta chains below all came from one sample that was sequenced in a study of molecular identifiers for immune sequencing clone quantification. TCRdb reanalysed the PCR reads using MiXCR and keeps one entry per CDR3 protein. Of approximately 500,000 distinct CDR3 sequences in the sample, about a fifth were seen once. Sample: naive CD8+ T cells from blood, with Jurkat cell RNA spiked in. Stated subset: FACS-sorted CD8+CD4-CCR7+CD45RA+ naive T cells. The receptors were sampled from a human donor in good health. Some libraries in this study had Jurkat cell RNA spiked in.

This clonotype appeared a few times. The V gene is TRBV10-3, the J gene TRBJ2-1; unclear D gene. This CDR3 region has 13 residues. V was cut by 2 bases and J by 4 bases, with 6 bases left in between. Germline CDR1 reads ENHRY; CDR2 reads SYGVKD. The CDR3 coding sequence is TGTGCCATCAGTGAGATAGGGTACAATGAGCAGTTCTTC. It yields the protein CAISEIGYNEQFF.

This clonotype was recorded at least ten times. The chain is built from TRBV6-5 and TRBJ1-4; TRBD1 aligns across 8 bases. J lost 1 base, V lost 2 bases, and 0 bases had no gene match. Germline V gene lookup returns CDR1 MNHEY and CDR2 SVGAGI. CDR3 size: 15 residues. DNA for the CDR3: TGTGCCAGCAGTTACGACAGGGGAACTAATGAAAAACTGTTTTTT. Encoded protein: CASSYDRGTNEKLFF.

This chain connects TRBV27 to TRBJ2-7; 8 bases line up with TRBD1. The V gene's germline CDR1 is MNHEY and CDR2 SMNVEV (reference sequence). V trimming: 8 bases; J trimming: 6 bases; junction bases outside the gene matches: 9. The CDR3 covers 13 residues. CDR3 bases: TGTGCCAGCTACGACAGGGGCCTATCCGAGCAGTACTTC. Protein sequence: CASYDRGLSEQYF.

There are a few counts of this clonotype. This chain joins TRBV7-6 and TRBJ2-2; unclear D gene. V shed 0 bases and J shed 6 bases, with 8 bases lying between them. From germline, CDR1 is SGHVS and CDR2 FNYEAQ. The CDR3 length is 14 residues. The chain's CDR3 is CASSLAGPAGELFF. As DNA, the CDR3 is TGTGCCAGCAGCTTAGCAGGGCCCGCCGGGGAGCTGTTTTTT.

This clonotype has at least ten counts. The J gene is TRBJ2-7, the V gene TRBV13, with no clear D. Trimming left V 2 bases short and J 2 bases short, with 13 bases between. The CDR3 is 15 amino acids. Germline-derived CDR1 and CDR2 are PRHDT and FYEKMQ (reference sequence). DNA of the CDR3: TGTGCCAGCAGCTTATATCTGGCTGCTCCCTACGAGCAGTACTTC. This sequence encodes CASSLYLAAPYEQYF.

This clonotype was counted many times. The J gene is TRBJ2-4, the V gene TRBV5-8; no clear D gene. V dropped 2 bases and J dropped 6 bases, with 12 bases sitting between them. Germline V gene data show CDR1 as SGHTS and CDR2 as YDEGEE. The CDR3 length is 14 residues. In DNA form, the CDR3 reads TGTGCCAGCAGCTTTCCGGTAGGAATAAACATTCAGTACTTC. It codes for CASSFPVGINIQYF.

This clonotype has more than one count but fewer than ten. V is TRBV6-2 or TRBV6-3 and J is TRBJ2-7, with unresolved D. The V gene lost 0 bases and the J gene lost 4 bases, with 4 bases spanning the gap. Germline V gene data show CDR1 as MNHEY and CDR2 as SVGEGT. The CDR3 has 12 residues. As DNA, the CDR3 is TGTGCCAGCAGTTACTCGATGTACGAGCAGTACTTC. The encoded protein is CASSYSMYEQYF.

The V gene is TRBV7-3, the J gene TRBJ2-1; no firm D call. V lost 5 bases and J 2 bases, leaving 13 bases between the germline ends. The CDR3 has 15 residues. The germline gives CDR1 SGHTA, CDR2 FQGTGA. CDR3 coding DNA: TGTGCCAGCAGCCCCGTCCGAACTCCCTACAATGAGCAGTTCTTC. It specifies CASSPVRTPYNEQFF.

This clonotype was seen only a few times. The chain recombines TRBV15 with TRBJ1-1; D is undetermined. The germline V gene has CDR1 LNHNV and CDR2 YYDKDF (reference sequence). This CDR3 has 14 amino acids. V was pared by 0 bases and J by 0 bases, with 5 bases between. CDR3 residues: CATSRDRMNTEAFF. For the CDR3, the DNA is TGTGCCACCAGCAGAGATAGAATGAACACTGAAGCTTTCTTT.

This clonotype was seen repeatedly, ten times or more. The chain combines TRBV19 with TRBJ1-5; TRBD1 is a possible D gene (5 bases). Germline V CDR1 and CDR2: LNHDA, SQIVND (reference sequence). This CDR3 spans 15 amino acids. V shed 5 bases and J shed 4 bases, with 15 bases lying between them. Here the CDR3 reads CASSPFGGGNQPQHF. The CDR3 nucleotides are TGTGCCAGTAGTCCATTCGGGGGGGGAAATCAGCCCCAGCATTTT.

The chain carries TRBV12-3 or TRBV12-4 and TRBJ1-1; no definite D call. Trimming cost V 0 bases and J 0 bases, with 8 bases left between them. The CDR3 has 15 amino acids. The CDR3 DNA is TGTGCCAGCAGTTTAGCCCACAGCATGAACACTGAAGCTTTCTTT. Translated: CASSLAHSMNTEAFF.

This clonotype has only a few counts. The V and J genes are TRBV12-3 or TRBV12-4 and TRBJ2-3, with a weak D call TRBD1 (5 bases). This CDR3 is built from 14 residues. Trimming removed 3 bases at V and 4 bases at J, with 11 bases between. The CDR3 here is CASSFSGRPDTQYF. Written as DNA, the CDR3 is TGTGCCAGCAGTTTCTCAGGGCGACCAGATACGCAGTATTTT.

This clonotype was seen a few times. This rearrangement joins TRBV6-5 to TRBJ2-1; 9 positions agree with TRBD1. The germline CDR1 and CDR2 sequences are MNHEY and SVGAGI. J was trimmed by 16 bases and V by 2 bases; bases with no gene match: 3. This CDR3 is 11 amino acids long. The CDR3 sequence: CASSYGGQGFF. CDR3 DNA: TGTGCCAGCAGTTACGGGGGACAGGGCTTCTTC.